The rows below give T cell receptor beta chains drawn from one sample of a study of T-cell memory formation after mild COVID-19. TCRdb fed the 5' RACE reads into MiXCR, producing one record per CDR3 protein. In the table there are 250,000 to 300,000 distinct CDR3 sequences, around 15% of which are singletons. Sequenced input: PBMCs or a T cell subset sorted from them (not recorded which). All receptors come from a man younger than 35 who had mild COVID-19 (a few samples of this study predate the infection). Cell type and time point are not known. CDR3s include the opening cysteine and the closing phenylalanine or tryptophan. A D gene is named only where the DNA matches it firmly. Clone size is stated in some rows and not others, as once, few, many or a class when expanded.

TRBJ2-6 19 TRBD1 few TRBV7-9 CASSPRDRGVGTGANVLTF TGTGCCAGCAGCCCCCGGGACAGGGGAGTGGGGACTGGGGCCAACGTCCTGACTTTC
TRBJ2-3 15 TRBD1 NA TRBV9 CASSQGVGNTDTQYF TGTGCCAGCAGTCAGGGGGTGGGCAACACAGATACGCAGTATTTT
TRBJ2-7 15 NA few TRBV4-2 CASSQELGRLREQYF TGTGCCAGCAGCCAGGAATTGGGGCGTCTTCGGGAGCAGTACTTC
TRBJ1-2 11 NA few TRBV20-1 CSARDTYGYTF TGCAGTGCCCGGGACACCTATGGCTACACCTTC
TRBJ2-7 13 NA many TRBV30 CACHRDGSYEQYF TGTGCCTGTCACCGGGACGGATCCTACGAGCAGTACTTC
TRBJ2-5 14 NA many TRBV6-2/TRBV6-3 CASSSVTVGETQYF TGTGCCAGCAGTTCCGTAACGGTAGGGGAGACCCAGTACTTC
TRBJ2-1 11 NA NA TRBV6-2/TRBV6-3 CASRAGIVRFF TGTGCCAGCAGGGCAGGGATAGTACGGTTCTTC
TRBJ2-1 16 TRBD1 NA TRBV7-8 CASSLADRGHRNEQFF TGTGCCAGCAGCTTAGCGGACAGGGGCCATAGGAATGAGCAGTTCTTC
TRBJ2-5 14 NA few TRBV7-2 CASSLWLASETQYF TGTGCCAGCAGCTTATGGCTAGCTTCAGAGACCCAGTACTTC
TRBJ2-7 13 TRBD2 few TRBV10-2 CASRSGGADEQYF TGCGCCAGCAGGAGCGGGGGGGCCGACGAGCAGTACTTC
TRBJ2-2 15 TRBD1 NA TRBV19 CASSPGQGAAGELFF TGTGCCAGTAGTCCGGGACAGGGGGCAGCCGGGGAGCTGTTTTTT
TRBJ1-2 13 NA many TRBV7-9 CASSSRGGYGYTF TGTGCCAGCAGCTCGAGAGGGGGGTATGGCTACACCTTC
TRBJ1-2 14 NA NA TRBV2 CASSAGTDNYGYTF TGTGCCAGCAGCGCCGGGACGGATAACTATGGCTACACCTTC
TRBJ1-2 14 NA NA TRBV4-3 CASSQDPGAYGYTF TGCGCCAGCAGCCAAGATCCGGGGGCCTATGGCTACACCTTC
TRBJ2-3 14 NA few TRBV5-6 CASSLAVSTDTQYF TGTGCCAGCAGCTTGGCCGTTAGCACAGATACGCAGTATTTT
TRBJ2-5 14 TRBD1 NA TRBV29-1 CSASGTGYQETQYF TGCAGCGCATCCGGGACAGGGTACCAAGAGACCCAGTACTTC
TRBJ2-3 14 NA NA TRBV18 CASSPAVDTDTQYF TGTGCCAGCTCACCGGCAGTAGACACAGATACGCAGTATTTT
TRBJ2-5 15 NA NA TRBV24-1 CATSDLLGGGETQYF TGTGCCACCAGTGATTTGCTTGGAGGGGGAGAGACCCAGTACTTC
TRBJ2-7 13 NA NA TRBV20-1 CSARVRGFNEQYF TGCAGTGCTAGAGTAAGGGGGTTCAACGAGCAGTACTTC
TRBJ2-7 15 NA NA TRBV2 CASRETGTLSYEQYF TGTGCCAGCAGAGAAACCGGGACCCTCTCCTACGAGCAGTACTTC
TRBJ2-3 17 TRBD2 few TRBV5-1 CASSLAGTSGAGDTQYF TGCGCCAGCAGCTTGGCGGGGACTAGCGGAGCGGGAGATACGCAGTATTTT
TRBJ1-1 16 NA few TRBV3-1 CASSPMSGTPGTEAFF TGTGCCAGCAGCCCTATGTCCGGGACCCCGGGCACTGAAGCTTTCTTT
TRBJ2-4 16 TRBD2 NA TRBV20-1 CSAPSYSGGTKNIQYF TGCAGTGCCCCGTCCTATAGCGGGGGGACAAAAAACATTCAGTACTTC
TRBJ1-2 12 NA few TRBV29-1 CSVGAGVYGYTF TGCAGCGTTGGTGCAGGGGTCTATGGCTACACCTTC
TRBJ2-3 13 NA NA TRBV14 CASSQLQGDTQYF TGTGCCAGCAGCCAATTACAGGGCGATACGCAGTATTTT
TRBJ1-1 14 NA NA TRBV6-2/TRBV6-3 CASSYWTAATEAFF TGTGCCAGCAGTTACTGGACAGCCGCGACTGAAGCTTTCTTT
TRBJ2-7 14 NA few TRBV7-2 CASSLVPTEGEQYF TGTGCCAGCAGCTTAGTCCCGACAGAGGGCGAGCAGTACTTC
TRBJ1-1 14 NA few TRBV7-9 CASSPRQVNTEAFF TGTGCCAGCAGCCCTAGACAGGTAAACACTGAAGCTTTCTTT
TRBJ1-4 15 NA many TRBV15 CATSRDLGGGEKLFF TGTGCCACCAGCAGAGATCTAGGAGGAGGAGAAAAACTGTTTTTT
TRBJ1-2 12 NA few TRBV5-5 CASSPDSAGYTF TGTGCCAGCAGCCCGGATTCAGCCGGCTACACCTTC
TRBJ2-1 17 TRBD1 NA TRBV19 CASSIGHLETGVCEQFF TGTGCCAGTAGTATAGGGCATCTCGAGACAGGGGTCTGCGAGCAGTTCTTC
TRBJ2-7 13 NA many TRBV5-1 CASSFSPWSEQYF TGCGCCAGCAGCTTCTCCCCCTGGAGCGAGCAGTACTTC
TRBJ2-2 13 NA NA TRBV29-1 CSVEPSNTGELFF TGCAGCGTTGAACCCTCAAACACCGGGGAGCTGTTTTTT
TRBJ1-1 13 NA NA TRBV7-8 CASSTHPGTEAFF TGTGCCAGCAGCACCCATCCAGGCACTGAAGCTTTCTTT
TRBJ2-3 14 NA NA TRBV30 CAGSGWGPTDTQYF TGTGCCGGGAGTGGTTGGGGCCCGACAGATACGCAGTATTTT
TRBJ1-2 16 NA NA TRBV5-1 CASSARGPAVNYGYTF TGCGCCAGCAGCGCACGTGGGCCGGCCGTCAACTATGGCTACACCTTC